This T cell receptor (beta chain) was sequenced for a study of CD8 T cells in ankylosing spondylitis. Construction of TCR beta libraries was performed using quantitative 5'-RACE with molecular barcodes. Each CDR3 protein is one row after TCRdb ran MiXCR on the 5' RACE reads. The sample contains 37,000 or so distinct CDR3 sequences, approximately 17% of which appear only once. This clonotype was detected only a few times. Its antigen is not known. Study outcomes and limitations: A TCR beta motif made of fewer than 10 highly homologous variants seemed typical of ankylosing spondylitis blood.

Trimming took off 6 bases at V and 4 bases at J, with 12 bases between the two ends. Germline CDR1 reads MDHEN; CDR2 reads SYDVKM. This CDR3 region has 13 residues. This TCR came from a male donor with ankylosing spondylitis or in good health (not recorded which). The gene calls are TRBV28 and TRBJ2-5, with D possibly TRBD1 on 6 matching bases. The sequenced sample was blood. For the CDR3, the DNA is TGTGCCAGCAGGAGGGGGTTCAGAGAGACCCAGTACTTC. This codes for CASRRGFRETQYF.